Listed below are T cell receptor beta chains from one sample, sequenced in a study of cytomegalovirus exposure and HLA in healthy donors. The repertoire was sequenced with immunoSEQ multiplex PCR; TCRdb's copy has only in-frame clones and lacks some. The repertoire table contains around 150,000 clones. What was sequenced was PBMCs. All receptors come from a woman aged 55-69 years in good health and CMV-seronegative. Both conserved end residues are part of each CDR3. The order of the fields is CDR3 protein, CDR3 DNA, J gene, V gene, D gene, CDR3 length. The D gene is left open where the match is weak.

CDR3 protein: CASSSRTSGRGTDTQYF
CDR3 DNA: TGTGCCAGCAGCTCTCGGACTAGCGGGAGGGGCACGGATACGCAGTATTTT
J gene: TRBJ2-3
V gene: TRBV7-3
D gene: TRBD2
CDR3 length: 17

CDR3 protein: CASSWDFNSPLHF
CDR3 DNA: TGCGCCAGCAGTTGGGACTTTAATTCACCCCTCCACTTT
J gene: TRBJ1-6
V gene: TRBV5-1
D gene: NA
CDR3 length: 13

CDR3 protein: CASSWTGGGMNTEAFF
CDR3 DNA: TGTGCCAGCAGTTGGACAGGGGGCGGGATGAACACTGAAGCTTTCTTT
J gene: TRBJ1-1
V gene: TRBV6-6
D gene: TRBD1
CDR3 length: 16

CDR3 protein: CASSQEAGTSGGILGELFF
CDR3 DNA: TGCGCCAGCAGCCAAGAGGCCGGGACTAGCGGGGGGATTCTCGGGGAGCTGTTTTTT
J gene: TRBJ2-2
V gene: TRBV4-1
D gene: TRBD2
CDR3 length: 19

CDR3 protein: CASSVGAPSYEQYF
CDR3 DNA: TGTGCCAGCAGCGTAGGGGCTCCTTCCTACGAGCAGTACTTC
J gene: TRBJ2-7
V gene: TRBV9
D gene: NA
CDR3 length: 14

CDR3 protein: CASSYNRGRNEKLFF
CDR3 DNA: TGTGCCAGCAGTTATAACAGGGGAAGGAATGAAAAACTGTTTTTT
J gene: TRBJ1-4
V gene: TRBV7-8
D gene: TRBD1
CDR3 length: 15

CDR3 protein: CASSLGQYNEQFF
CDR3 DNA: TGTGCCAGCAGCTTGGGACAATACAATGAGCAGTTCTTC
J gene: TRBJ2-1
V gene: TRBV7-7
D gene: NA
CDR3 length: 13

CDR3 protein: CASSLRTSFWSEQFF
CDR3 DNA: TGCGCCAGCAGCCTAAGGACTAGTTTCTGGAGTGAGCAGTTCTTC
J gene: TRBJ2-1
V gene: TRBV10-2
D gene: TRBD2
CDR3 length: 15

CDR3 protein: CASSPGQAYEQYF
CDR3 DNA: TGCGCCAGCAGTCCGGGACAGGCCTACGAGCAGTACTTC
J gene: TRBJ2-7
V gene: TRBV10-1
D gene: TRBD1
CDR3 length: 13

CDR3 protein: CASSLGGDRDTEAFF
CDR3 DNA: TGTGCCAGCAGCTTAGGGGGGGACAGGGACACTGAAGCTTTCTTT
J gene: TRBJ1-1
V gene: TRBV7-9
D gene: TRBD1
CDR3 length: 15

CDR3 protein: CASSRGQGIYEQYF
CDR3 DNA: TGTGCCAGCAGCCGGGGACAGGGGATCTACGAGCAGTACTTC
J gene: TRBJ2-7
V gene: TRBV5-5
D gene: TRBD1
CDR3 length: 14

CDR3 protein: CASSLIRGEQFF
CDR3 DNA: TGTGCCAGCAGTTTAATTAGGGGTGAGCAGTTCTTC
J gene: TRBJ2-1
V gene: TRBV27
D gene: NA
CDR3 length: 12

CDR3 protein: CASKGIQANTEAFF
CDR3 DNA: TGCGCCAGCAAAGGCATACAGGCGAACACTGAAGCTTTCTTT
J gene: TRBJ1-1
V gene: TRBV10-2
D gene: NA
CDR3 length: 14

CDR3 protein: CSVQSGGTGGGEQYF
CDR3 DNA: TGCAGCGTTCAATCTGGGGGGACAGGGGGCGGCGAGCAGTACTTC
J gene: TRBJ2-7
V gene: TRBV29-1
D gene: TRBD1
CDR3 length: 15

CDR3 protein: CASSLIGGNYGYTF
CDR3 DNA: TGTGCCAGCAGCTTGATAGGCGGTAACTATGGCTACACCTTC
J gene: TRBJ1-2
V gene: TRBV5-4
D gene: NA
CDR3 length: 14

CDR3 protein: CASGLGAGGRYEQYF
CDR3 DNA: TGTGCTAGTGGTTTGGGCGCAGGGGGCAGGTACGAGCAGTACTTC
J gene: TRBJ2-7
V gene: TRBV12-5
D gene: TRBD1
CDR3 length: 15

CDR3 protein: CASSLGGGLADGNTIYF
CDR3 DNA: TGTGCCAGCAGCTTGGGGGGGGGCCTGGCGGACGGAAACACCATATATTTT
J gene: TRBJ1-3
V gene: TRBV5-4
D gene: NA
CDR3 length: 17

CDR3 protein: CASSGGHSNQPQHF
CDR3 DNA: TGTGCCAGCAGCGGGGGCCATAGCAATCAGCCCCAGCATTTT
J gene: TRBJ1-5
V gene: TRBV9
D gene: NA
CDR3 length: 14

CDR3 protein: CASSEQTGNQPQHF
CDR3 DNA: TGTGCCAGCAGTGAGCAGACAGGAAACCAGCCCCAGCATTTT
J gene: TRBJ1-5
V gene: TRBV2
D gene: NA
CDR3 length: 14

CDR3 protein: CATSRKGGTGGLRKLFF
CDR3 DNA: TGTGCCACCAGCAGGAAAGGCGGGACAGGGGGCTTAAGGAAACTGTTTTTT
J gene: TRBJ1-4
V gene: TRBV15
D gene: TRBD1
CDR3 length: 17

CDR3 protein: CASSLYGQGDTGELFF
CDR3 DNA: TGTGCCAGCAGTTTATATGGACAGGGTGACACCGGGGAGCTGTTTTTT
J gene: TRBJ2-2
V gene: TRBV27
D gene: TRBD1
CDR3 length: 16

CDR3 protein: CASSEGHPNEKLFF
CDR3 DNA: TGTGCCAGCAGTGAGGGACACCCTAATGAAAAACTGTTTTTT
J gene: TRBJ1-4
V gene: TRBV2
D gene: NA
CDR3 length: 14